This T cell receptor (beta chain) was identified in a study of blood T cell repertoires in COVID-19 (dated by TCRdb to the early 2020s). With regard to the full study: Samples covering the acute and convalescent phases of COVID-19 were provided by collaborators in the United States, Italy and Spain. The prospective study material was composed of cDNA or gDNA derived from T cells, B-cell-depleted T cells, or PBMCs. Subjects who had been exposed to COVID-19, were actively infected with it, or had recovered from it provided the deeply sampled blood TCRbeta repertoires that made up the dataset. The repertoires were made available in a free public database intended to serve as a resource for research on the immune response to SARS-CoV-2. The samples were drawn from two sources: the first 160 participants of the ongoing ImmuneRACE study, and fewer than 1,500 subjects contributed by 6 global collaborators. Sample metadata almost always included a de-identified subject ID, COVID-19 status, age in years and sex. Where HLA class I and class II types were available, the types were taken from metadata supplied by the sample provider, not from assay-based typing.

At one collaborating source in Seattle, patients were enrolled during active infection and were followed longitudinally through the course of disease. The collaborating institutions used their own protocols to collect whole blood in K2EDTA tubes. For TCRbeta analysis, collaborator samples were shipped as frozen whole blood, as isolated PBMCs, or as DNA extracted from either sample type. Reading the germline V gene gives CDR1 SGHTA and CDR2 FQGNSA. Trimming takes 2 bases from V and 4 bases from J, and the germline ends sit 8 bases apart. The CDR3 sequence holds 14 residues, the cysteine and phenylalanine included. CDR3 DNA is the only sequence kept; it has 42 bases, read in frame from the first base. What the authors observed across the whole study: The quantity of clinical and demographic metadata differed by source and by participant and was supplied without curation.

TCRbeta CDR3 regions were amplified from genomic DNA by means of the immunoSEQ Assay, a bias-controlled multiplex PCR. For the original study's pipeline: The number of nucleated cells in each sample was estimated by amplification of reference gene primers within the assay. To quantify the absolute abundance of each unique TCRbeta CDR3 rearrangement, sequence reads were collapsed and filtered. For each sample, productive Simpson clonality was calculated by taking the square root of Simpson's diversity index across productive rearrangements. The clones in this table, taken by TCRdb from immuneACCESS, are in-frame only. Not every clone is retained; where verified, under half of the shortfall comes from an unresolved V gene, and the cause of the rest is unknown. The V and J calls and clone size were taken over from that table, and D and trimming were inferred from the DNA. The sample profile shows 250,000 to 400,000 clones; approximately 90% of them were found once. The top ten constitute approximately 1.6% of the sample.

Comment on this clone: Its antigen is still unknown. The input lacks base qualities; no much larger clone sits a single base away. The same CDR3 also results from other DNA sequences found in this sample.

The chain links TRBV7-2 with TRBJ2-2; the D gene is perhaps TRBD2, on 5 matching bases. Sequences were obtained from peripheral blood. The source of this sequence is a woman aged 30 to 39 with COVID-19, enrolled during active disease. Here the CDR3 is given as CASSLLALTGELFF. The sequence in DNA is TGTGCCAGCAGCTTACTAGCCCTCACCGGGGAGCTGTTTTTT.